These 25 T cell receptor beta chains were sequenced from one sample in a study of blood T cell repertoires in COVID-19. Libraries were prepared by immunoSEQ multiplex PCR; TCRdb keeps only in-frame clonotypes and omits some of them. Of 150,000 to 200,000 clones in the sample, roughly nine tenths were seen once. Sequences were obtained from PBMCs or T cells enriched from blood (not recorded which). The receptors here all came from a woman aged 40-49 years with acute COVID-19.

This sequence joins TRBV28 and TRBJ1-1; tentative D call: TRBD1 (5 bases). Trimming took 2 bases from V and 9 from J, leaving 7 bases between them. This CDR3 is built from 11 residues. CDR1 and CDR2 from the germline V gene are MDHEN and SYDVKM. Here the CDR3 DNA reads TGTGCCAGCAGTTTAGGGACTCAAGCTTTCTTT. This sequence encodes CASSLGTQAFF. The variable domain in full, completed from reference TRBV28 and TRBJ1-1, reads DVKVTQSSRYLVKRTGEKVFLECVQDMDHENMFWYRQDPGLGLRLIYFSYDVKMKEKGDIPEGYSVSREKKERFSLILESASTNQTSMYLCASSLGTQAFFGQGTRLTVV.

The rearrangement links TRBV19 to TRBJ2-1; 7 bases agree with TRBD2. With 7 bases clipped from V and 5 bases from J, the junction kept 11 bases outside the gene matches. Germline assignment: CDR1 LNHDA and CDR2 SQIVND (reference sequence). The CDR3 is 15 amino acids. The CDR3 nucleotides are TGTGCCAGTACAGGGCGGGGGACTATGAACAATGAGCAGTTCTTC. It encodes CASTGRGTMNNEQFF.

This clone has just one count. This chain's CDR3 is CASSQEVYSTEAFF. CDR3 bases: TGCGCCAGCAGCCAAGAAGTCTATAGCACTGAAGCTTTCTTT. V and J are TRBV4-3 and TRBJ1-1; D call uncertain. The V end lost 0 bases, the J end lost 4 bases, and 9 bases lay between the germline ends. The CDR3 sequence is 14 residues long. CDR1 is LGHNA, CDR2 YSLEER, per germline.

J is TRBJ1-1 and V is TRBV30; D ambiguous. The V gene lost 5 bases and the J gene lost 0 bases, with 7 bases spanning the gap. The germline gives CDR1 GTSNPN, CDR2 SVGIG (reference sequence). The CDR3 consists of 12 residues. The CDR3: CAWGRLNTEAFF. The CDR3 DNA reads TGTGCCTGGGGGCGCTTGAACACTGAAGCTTTCTTT.

This chain connects TRBV7-3 to TRBJ1-2, with TRBD1 identical over 9 bases. V was clipped by 4 bases and J by 7 bases; unmatched bases: 10. The CDR3 has 15 residues. CDR1 and CDR2 (germline): SGHTA, FQGTGA. The DNA of the CDR3 is TGTGCCAGCAGCTCAACAGGGGGCGATAGGTTTGGCTACACCTTC. It specifies CASSSTGGDRFGYTF.

This clone was observed once. The V gene is TRBV5-1, the J gene TRBJ2-3, with 12 nucleotides matching TRBD2. This CDR3 region has 17 residues. Trimming took 0 bases from V and 0 from J; bases not matched to a gene: 2. Germline values: CDR1 SGHRS, CDR2 YFSETQ. CDR3 region: CASSLGGTSGSTDTQYF. CDR3 coding DNA: TGCGCCAGCAGCTTGGGGGGGACTAGCGGGAGCACAGATACGCAGTATTTT. Combining the CDR3 with reference TRBV5-1 and TRBJ2-3 gives the whole variable domain KAGVTQTPRYLIKTRGQQVTLSCSPISGHRSVSWYQQTPGQGLQFLFEYFSETQRNKGNFPGRFSGRQFSNSRSEMNVSTLELGDSALYLCASSLGGTSGSTDTQYFGPGTRLTVL.

The chain uses TRBV4-3 and TRBJ2-1; weak D call: TRBD1 (5 bases). Germline V gene sequence: CDR1 LGHNA, CDR2 YSLEER. This CDR3 region has 17 residues. With 2 bases removed from V and 0 bases from J, the gap between germline ends came to 14 bases. This CDR3 reads CASSQRIGESSYNEQFF. CDR3 coding DNA: TGCGCCAGCAGCCAAAGGATAGGGGAAAGCTCCTACAATGAGCAGTTCTTC.

This clone was picked up one time. DNA for the CDR3: TGTGCCAGCAGTCTGGGCCCGTATAGCAATCAGCCCCAGCATTTT. Amino acids: CASSLGPYSNQPQHF. The J gene is TRBJ1-5, the V gene TRBV2; no reliable D call. Germline lookup yields CDR1 SNHLY and CDR2 FYNNEI. This CDR3 spans 15 amino acids. Trimming took 5 bases from V and 0 from J, leaving 11 bases between them.

This clone was seen a single time. The chain couples TRBV2 to TRBJ2-6; TRBD1 agrees at 7 bases. Germline CDR1 and CDR2: SNHLY and FYNNEI. V shed 8 bases and J 0 bases; nucleotides not matched to a gene: 4. The CDR3 runs 15 residues. This CDR3 reads CASGTASSGANVLTF. CDR3 bases: TGTGCCAGCGGGACAGCCTCCTCTGGGGCCAACGTCCTGACTTTC.

This chain links TRBV6-5 with TRBJ2-2; D is ambiguous. Trimming pared 4 bases from V and 7 bases from J, leaving 10 bases between. Per germline, CDR1 MNHEY and CDR2 SVGAGI. This CDR3 is 13 amino acids long. CDR3 nucleotides: TGTGCCAGCAGTTCAGACTCCTTCGGGGAGCTGTTTTTT. Translated: CASSSDSFGELFF.

The chain links TRBV2 to TRBJ1-4; 7 nucleotides line up with TRBD1. The ends lost 6 bases at V and 4 bases at J; junction bases unmatched: 8. CDR1 SNHLY and CDR2 FYNNEI come from the germline V gene. This CDR3 has 15 residues. The DNA for the CDR3 is TGTGCCAGCAGCCTGAGACAGGGCAATAATGAAAAACTGTTTTTT. Translation: CASSLRQGNNEKLFF.

This clone showed up just once. J is TRBJ2-1 and V is TRBV5-8; a weak D match, TRBD1 (6 bases). V was trimmed by 4 bases and J by 3 bases, leaving 20 bases between them. The CDR3 loop spans 17 amino acids. Germline V gene sequence: CDR1 SGHTS, CDR2 YDEGEE. CDR3 sequence (DNA): TGTGCCAGCAGCGCCGGGACATCACAAGCTGGCTACAATGAGCAGTTCTTC. This encodes CASSAGTSQAGYNEQFF.

This chain joins TRBV4-2 and TRBJ2-1; 7 bases map to TRBD2. CDR3 length equals 15 residues. Germline loops: CDR1 LGHNA, CDR2 YNFKEQ. Germline trimming cut 2 bases from V and 0 bases from J; bases unmatched to any gene: 1. CDR3 DNA sequence: TGTGCCAGCAGCCAACTAGCGGTCTCCTACAATGAGCAGTTCTTC. This translates into CASSQLAVSYNEQFF.

This rearrangement joins TRBV4-1 to TRBJ2-5; TRBD2 is a possible D gene (6 bases). Per the germline V gene, CDR1 is MGHRA and CDR2 is YSYEKL. This CDR3 comprises 15 residues. V was trimmed by 4 bases and J by 0 bases, leaving 12 bases between them. The CDR3 reads CASSPAGLYQETQYF. The CDR3 DNA reads TGCGCCAGCAGCCCAGCGGGCCTCTACCAAGAGACCCAGTACTTC.

The rearrangement links TRBV19 to TRBJ2-5, with no clear D. V lost 6 bases and J 2 bases, leaving 13 bases between the germline ends. This CDR3 has 14 amino acids. The germline gives CDR1 LNHDA, CDR2 SQIVND (reference sequence). CDR3 in DNA: TGTGCCAGTAGCCCCAGGCAGGCTCAAGAGACCCAGTACTTC. It specifies CASSPRQAQETQYF.

The rearrangement uses TRBV28 and TRBJ2-7; 9 nucleotides match TRBD1. CDR3 length: 14 residues. Trimming took 4 bases from V and 5 from J; bases not matched to a gene: 6. The V gene's germline CDR1 is MDHEN and CDR2 SYDVKM. The CDR3 sequence: CASSSTGGVNEQYF. The CDR3 DNA sequence: TGTGCCAGCAGTTCGACAGGGGGAGTGAACGAGCAGTACTTC.

This clone showed up just once. The J gene is TRBJ2-5, the V gene TRBV28, with D maybe TRBD2 (6 bases). Trimming pared 0 bases from V and 1 base from J, leaving 15 bases between. The CDR3 covers 17 residues. Germline V gene lookup returns CDR1 MDHEN and CDR2 SYDVKM. As DNA, the CDR3 is TGTGCCAGCAGTTTATGGAGCCAGCGGGCCGTCCAAGAGACCCAGTACTTC. Translated: CASSLWSQRAVQETQYF. Full variable domain (rest looked up from reference TRBV28 and TRBJ2-5): DVKVTQSSRYLVKRTGEKVFLECVQDMDHENMFWYRQDPGLGLRLIYFSYDVKMKEKGDIPEGYSVSREKKERFSLILESASTNQTSMYLCASSLWSQRAVQETQYFGPGTRLLVL.

The rearrangement links TRBV5-4 to TRBJ1-1, with no clear D. Trimming cost V 4 bases and J 6 bases, with 13 bases left between them. The CDR3 has 13 residues. Germline V CDR1 and CDR2: SGHNT, YYREEE (reference sequence). CDR3 loop: CASSPPGNAEAFF. Written as DNA, the CDR3 is TGTGCCAGCAGCCCCCCGGGAAACGCTGAAGCTTTCTTT.

V gene TRBV10-3 combines with J gene TRBJ2-2; D remains ambiguous. Trimming removed 7 bases from V and 3 bases from J, with 9 bases in between. CDR1 and CDR2 from the germline V gene are ENHRY and SYGVKD. CDR3 length: 13 amino acids. Written as DNA, the CDR3 is TGTGCCATCATTAGTGTCGACACCGGGGAGCTGTTTTTT. Its translation is CAIISVDTGELFF.

The chain couples TRBV6-5 to TRBJ1-6, with a tentative D call TRBD1 (5 bases). This CDR3 spans 16 amino acids. Per the germline V gene, CDR1 is MNHEY and CDR2 is SVGAGI. V shed 3 bases and J shed 4 bases, with 13 bases lying between them. The CDR3 coding sequence is TGTGCCAGCAGTTATCAACCGGGGGATTATAATTCACCCCTCCACTTT. Translated: CASSYQPGDYNSPLHF.

This chain joins TRBV4-1 and TRBJ1-4, with 11 bases aligning to TRBD1. With 4 bases clipped from V and 3 bases from J, the junction kept 4 bases outside the gene matches. Per the germline V gene, CDR1 is MGHRA and CDR2 is YSYEKL. This CDR3 region has 16 residues. The CDR3 sequence is CASSPTDRGPNEKLFF. The CDR3 bases are TGCGCCAGCAGCCCCACGGACAGGGGGCCTAATGAAAAACTGTTTTTT.

CDR3 nucleotide sequence: TGTGCCATCAGTGAGTCTCGACAGGCAACTAATGAAAAACTGTTTTTT. Protein product: CAISESRQATNEKLFF. The V gene is TRBV10-3, the J gene TRBJ1-4, with a possible D match to TRBD1 (6 bases). The germline V gene has CDR1 ENHRY and CDR2 SYGVKD. The CDR3 sequence is 16 residues long. V lost 0 bases and J lost 0, with 8 bases in between.

The rearrangement uses TRBV18 and TRBJ2-3, with 11 bases identical to TRBD2. The trim removed 5 bases at V and 3 bases at J, leaving 4 bases unmatched. CDR3 length: 15 amino acids. CDR1 is KGHSH, CDR2 LQKENI, per germline. The CDR3 region has the DNA TGTGCCAGCTCAACCCGGACTAGCGGGACAGATACGCAGTATTTT. Amino acid sequence: CASSTRTSGTDTQYF.

This CDR3 reads CATSITGTGQETQYF. The CDR3 DNA is TGTGCCACCAGCATAACCGGGACAGGACAAGAGACCCAGTACTTC. The rearrangement uses TRBV15 and TRBJ2-5, with TRBD1 matching 8 bases. CDR3 length equals 15 residues. Germline lookup yields CDR1 LNHNV and CDR2 YYDKDF (reference sequence). After removal of 4 bases from V and 2 bases from J, the junction contained 6 bases not matched to a gene.

The chain recombines TRBV3-1 (or the pseudogene TRBV3-2) with TRBJ2-5, with 9 bases fitting TRBD1. This CDR3 contains 15 residues. V gave up 5 bases and J gave up 4 bases; unmatched junction bases: 8. Germline CDR1 and CDR2: LGHDT and YNNKEL (reference sequence). CDR3 DNA: TGTGCCAGCAGCGGTGGACAGGGGATTAGAGAGACCCAGTACTTC. Amino acid sequence: CASSGGQGIRETQYF.